The 14 T cell receptor beta chains below were found in one sample sequenced in a study of identical twins. TCRdb re-called the 5' RACE reads through MiXCR, storing one row per CDR3 protein. The data show approximately 190,000 distinct CDR3 sequences, around 15% seen once. The same sample was also studied in work on T cells expressing NK-cell markers.

The specimen was CD8+ T cells sorted from blood. The source is a woman between 18 and 30 years old in good health.

This sequence joins TRBV14 and TRBJ2-3; D could derive from TRBD1 or TRBD2 (6 bases each). The CDR3 contains 17 residues. In germline, CDR1 is SGHDN, CDR2 FVKESK. Trimming removed 0 bases at V and 1 base at J, with 14 bases between. CDR3 sequence reads: CASSQDGGAGGTDTQYF. The CDR3 coding sequence is TGTGCCAGCAGCCAAGATGGCGGGGCAGGGGGCACAGATACGCAGTATTTT.

The sample holds a few counts of this clonotype. The V call is TRBV6-5, the J call TRBJ2-7; D not certain. From germline, CDR1 is MNHEY and CDR2 SVGAGI. The germline V and J ends were trimmed by 2 bases and 0 bases, with 8 bases remaining between them. The CDR3 has 14 residues. The CDR3 here is CASSYGQISYEQYF. CDR3 in DNA: TGTGCCAGCAGTTACGGCCAAATCTCCTACGAGCAGTACTTC.

In this sample, this clonotype turned up a few times. The chain links TRBV27 to TRBJ2-1; maybe TRBD2 (6 bases). This CDR3 comprises 18 residues. The V and J ends lost 6 bases and 3 bases respectively, with 24 bases between them. Germline V gene data show CDR1 as MNHEY and CDR2 as SMNVEV (reference sequence). The CDR3 spells CASSFLAGTGAVYNEQFF. The CDR3 bases are TGTGCCAGCAGCTTTTTGGCAGGGACGGGAGCTGTCTACAATGAGCAGTTCTTC.

The chain carries TRBV27 and TRBJ2-1, with D maybe TRBD1 (5 bases). V dropped 8 bases and J dropped 3 bases, with 11 bases sitting between them. Germline CDR1 and CDR2: MNHEY and SMNVEV (reference sequence). This CDR3 spans 13 amino acids. The chain's CDR3 is CASQGVRYNEQFF. CDR3 nucleotides: TGTGCCAGCCAGGGCGTCCGCTACAATGAGCAGTTCTTC.

The genes are TRBV27 and TRBJ2-7, with TRBD2 identical over 7 bases. There are 14 residues in the CDR3. After removal of 3 bases from V and 2 bases from J, the junction contained 4 bases not matched to a gene. The germline V gene has CDR1 MNHEY and CDR2 SMNVEV (reference sequence). CDR3 region: CASSFSSGAYEQYF. CDR3 coding DNA: TGTGCCAGCAGTTTTTCTAGCGGTGCCTACGAGCAGTACTTC.

The chain couples TRBV12-3 or TRBV12-4 to TRBJ2-1, with D unclear. CDR3 length equals 14 residues. Between the trimmed V and J ends, which lost 10 bases and 8 bases, there was a span of 21 bases. Here the CDR3 DNA reads TGTGCCATAAAGCCGGGCCCCGTAGGGCATGAGCAGTTCTTC. As protein: CAIKPGPVGHEQFF.

The rearrangement links TRBV14 to TRBJ1-1; 9 bases align to TRBD1. Germline V gene data show CDR1 as SGHDN and CDR2 as FVKESK. The CDR3 extends over 19 amino acids. The junction had 15 bases not matched to a gene; V was cut back by 3 bases and J by 1 base. This CDR3 is CASSHQTGGEVMGNTEAFF. CDR3 DNA sequence: TGTGCCAGCAGCCACCAAACAGGGGGCGAGGTTATGGGGAACACTGAAGCTTTCTTT. Based on the CDR3 plus reference TRBV14 and TRBJ1-1, the full variable domain is EAGVTQFPSHSVIEKGQTVTLRCDPISGHDNLYWYRRVMGKEIKFLLHFVKESKQDESGMPNNRFLAERTGGTYSTLKVQPAELEDSGVYFCASSHQTGGEVMGNTEAFFGQGTRLTVV.

Only a few counts were recorded for this clonotype. The V gene is TRBV14, the J gene TRBJ2-7; D call uncertain. The V and J ends lost 1 base and 0 bases respectively, with 4 bases between them. Germline CDR1 and CDR2: SGHDN and FVKESK. This CDR3 is built from 13 residues. The CDR3 reads CASSQGYSYEQYF. In DNA, the CDR3 is TGTGCCAGCAGCCAAGGGTACTCCTACGAGCAGTACTTC.

The chain is built from TRBV27 and TRBJ1-6; D call uncertain. This CDR3 is built from 13 residues. The V and J ends lost 5 bases and 4 bases respectively, with 6 bases between them. Germline loops: CDR1 MNHEY, CDR2 SMNVEV (reference sequence). CDR3 residues: CASSTAYNSPLHF. In DNA, the CDR3 is TGTGCCAGCAGTACCGCTTATAATTCACCCCTCCACTTT.

This clonotype was counted only a few times. The chain carries TRBV6-2 or TRBV6-3 and TRBJ2-1; the match to TRBD2 covers 13 bases. Losses at the gene ends were 10 bases for V and 6 bases for J; bases not matched to a gene: 9. The CDR3 sequence is 15 residues long. Germline V gene sequence: CDR1 MNHEY, CDR2 SVGEGT. For the CDR3, the DNA is TGTGCCACTAGCGGACTAGCGGGAGTGGCCAATGAGCAGTTCTTC. Translated, it gives CATSGLAGVANEQFF.

This chain links TRBV2 with TRBJ1-1; D ambiguous. CDR1 and CDR2 (germline): SNHLY, FYNNEI. This CDR3 is 14 amino acids long. V lost 8 bases to trimming and J lost 4 bases, with 17 bases between them. CDR3 sequence (DNA): TGTGCCAGCTCCACGGGAATAGGGCTCACTGAAGCTTTCTTT. It specifies CASSTGIGLTEAFF.

This clonotype was detected a few times. The chain employs TRBV20-1 and TRBJ1-1, with 7 bases identical to TRBD1. The CDR3 spans 15 residues. With V trimmed by 0 bases and J by 3 bases, 7 bases remained unmatched. The germline CDR1 and CDR2 sequences are DFQATT and SNEGSKA (reference sequence). CDR3 sequence (DNA): TGCAGTGCTAGAGATTGGGACAGCATCGACACTGAAGCTTTCTTT. As protein: CSARDWDSIDTEAFF.

This clonotype was recorded many times. CDR3 in DNA: TGTGCCACCAGTGATAACCGGAATAGCGGGGGCACAGATACGCAGTATTTT. It yields the protein CATSDNRNSGGTDTQYF. The chain is built from TRBV24-1 and TRBJ2-3, with 8 bases identical to TRBD2. V shed 3 bases, J shed 1 base, and the junction held 8 bases outside the gene matches. CDR1 is KGHDR and CDR2 is SFDVKD in the germline V gene. CDR3 length equals 17 residues.

The chain recombines TRBV5-5 with TRBJ2-7; 10 nucleotides align to TRBD2. The V and J ends lost 7 bases and 4 bases, in that order; junction bases with no gene match: 5. CDR1 and CDR2 (germline): SGHKS, YYEKEE (reference sequence). The CDR3 has 13 amino acids. CDR3 residues: CASGLAGAYEQYF. The CDR3, as DNA: TGTGCCAGCGGTCTAGCGGGAGCGTACGAGCAGTACTTC.